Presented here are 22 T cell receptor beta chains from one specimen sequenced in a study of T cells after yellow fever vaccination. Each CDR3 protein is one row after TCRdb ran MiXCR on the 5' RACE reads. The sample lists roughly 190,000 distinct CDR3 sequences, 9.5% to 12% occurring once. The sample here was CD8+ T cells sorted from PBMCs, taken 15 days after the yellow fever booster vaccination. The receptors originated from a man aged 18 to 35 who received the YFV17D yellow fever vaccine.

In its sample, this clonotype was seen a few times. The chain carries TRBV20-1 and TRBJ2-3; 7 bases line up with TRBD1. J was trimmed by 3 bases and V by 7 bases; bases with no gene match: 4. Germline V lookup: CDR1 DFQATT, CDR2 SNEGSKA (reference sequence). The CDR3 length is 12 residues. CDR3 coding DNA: TGCAGTGGCAGGGGGACGACAGATACGCAGTATTTT. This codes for CSGRGTTDTQYF.

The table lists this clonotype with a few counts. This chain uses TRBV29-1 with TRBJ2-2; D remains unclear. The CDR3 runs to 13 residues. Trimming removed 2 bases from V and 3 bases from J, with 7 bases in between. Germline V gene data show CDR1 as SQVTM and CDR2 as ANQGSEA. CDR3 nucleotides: TGCAGCGTTGAATTTTGGTACACCGGGGAGCTGTTTTTT. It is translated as CSVEFWYTGELFF.

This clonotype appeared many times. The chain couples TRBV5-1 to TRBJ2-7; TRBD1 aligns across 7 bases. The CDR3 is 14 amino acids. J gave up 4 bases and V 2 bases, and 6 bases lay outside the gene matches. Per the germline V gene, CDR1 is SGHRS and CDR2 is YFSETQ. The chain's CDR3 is CASSLPTGRYEQYF. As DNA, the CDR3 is TGCGCCAGCAGCTTACCGACAGGGAGATACGAGCAGTACTTC.

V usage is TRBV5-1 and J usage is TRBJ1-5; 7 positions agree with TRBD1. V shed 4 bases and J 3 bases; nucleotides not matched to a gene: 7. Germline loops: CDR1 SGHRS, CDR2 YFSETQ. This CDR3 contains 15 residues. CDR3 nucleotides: TGCGCCAGCAGCCCAAGGACAGGCTTCAATCAGCCCCAGCATTTT. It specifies CASSPRTGFNQPQHF.

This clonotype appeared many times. CDR3 DNA sequence: TGTGCCAGCAGTCCGCCCGACGGCGCTTACGAGCAGTACGTC. Its protein is CASSPPDGAYEQYV. This rearrangement joins TRBV12-3 or TRBV12-4 to TRBJ2-7; D is ambiguous. The ends were cut back, 5 bases at V and 4 bases at J, with 15 bases in the middle. There are 14 residues in the CDR3.

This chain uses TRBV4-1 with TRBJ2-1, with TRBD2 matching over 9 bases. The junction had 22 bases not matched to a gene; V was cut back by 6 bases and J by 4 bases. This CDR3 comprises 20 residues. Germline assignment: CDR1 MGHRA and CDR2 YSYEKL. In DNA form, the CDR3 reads TGCGCCAGCAGTCCTAGCGGGGCGGGGGGTTCCCTTATGGGGTACAATGAGCAGTTCTTC. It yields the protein CASSPSGAGGSLMGYNEQFF.

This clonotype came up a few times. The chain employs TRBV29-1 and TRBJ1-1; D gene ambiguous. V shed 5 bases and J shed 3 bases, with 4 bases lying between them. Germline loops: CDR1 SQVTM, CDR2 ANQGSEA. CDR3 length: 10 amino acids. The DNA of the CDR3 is TGCAGCGTTTACTACACTGAAGCTTTCTTT. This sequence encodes CSVYYTEAFF.

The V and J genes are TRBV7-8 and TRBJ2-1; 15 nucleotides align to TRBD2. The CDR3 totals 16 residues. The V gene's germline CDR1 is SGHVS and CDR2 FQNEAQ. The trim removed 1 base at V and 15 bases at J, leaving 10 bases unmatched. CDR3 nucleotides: TGTGCCAGCAGCTTAGGGACTAGCGGGGGGGCCTTTGAGTGGTTCTTC. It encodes CASSLGTSGGAFEWFF.

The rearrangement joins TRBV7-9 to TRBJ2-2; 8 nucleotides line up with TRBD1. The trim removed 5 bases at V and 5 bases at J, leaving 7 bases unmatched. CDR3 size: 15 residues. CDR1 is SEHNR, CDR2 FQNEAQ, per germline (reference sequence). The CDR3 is CASSQRTGRTGELFF. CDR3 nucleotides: TGTGCCAGCAGCCAGAGGACAGGGCGTACCGGGGAGCTGTTTTTT.

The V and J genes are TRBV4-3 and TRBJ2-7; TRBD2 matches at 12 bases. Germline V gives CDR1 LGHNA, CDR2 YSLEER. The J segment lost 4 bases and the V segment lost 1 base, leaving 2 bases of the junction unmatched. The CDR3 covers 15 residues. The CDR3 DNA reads TGCGCCAGCAGCCAAGGGACTAGCGGGAAGTACGAGCAGTACTTC. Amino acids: CASSQGTSGKYEQYF.

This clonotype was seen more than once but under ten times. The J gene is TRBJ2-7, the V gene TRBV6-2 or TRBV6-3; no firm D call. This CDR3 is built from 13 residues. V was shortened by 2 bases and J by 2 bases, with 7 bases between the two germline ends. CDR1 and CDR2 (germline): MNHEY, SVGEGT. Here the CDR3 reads CASSYNGPYEQYF. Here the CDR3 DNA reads TGTGCCAGCAGTTACAACGGTCCCTACGAGCAGTACTTC.

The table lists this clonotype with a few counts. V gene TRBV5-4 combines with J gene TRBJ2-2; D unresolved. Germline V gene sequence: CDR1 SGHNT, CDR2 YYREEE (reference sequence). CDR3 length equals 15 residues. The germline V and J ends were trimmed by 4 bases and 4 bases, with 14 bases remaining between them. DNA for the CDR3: TGTGCCAGCAGCGCGCCCGGGTTACCCACCGGGGAGCTGTTTTTT. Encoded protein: CASSAPGLPTGELFF.

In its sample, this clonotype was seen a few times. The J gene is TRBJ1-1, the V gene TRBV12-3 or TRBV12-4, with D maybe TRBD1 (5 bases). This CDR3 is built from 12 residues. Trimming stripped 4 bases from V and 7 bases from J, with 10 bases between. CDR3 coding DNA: TGTGCCAGCAGTTCAGGGACGGTTGAAGCTTTCTTT. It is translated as CASSSGTVEAFF.

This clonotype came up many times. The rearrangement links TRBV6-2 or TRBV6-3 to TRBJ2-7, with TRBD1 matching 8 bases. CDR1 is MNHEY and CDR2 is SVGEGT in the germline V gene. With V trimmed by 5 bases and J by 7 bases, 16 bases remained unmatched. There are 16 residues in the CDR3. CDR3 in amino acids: CASSPGLVDRGLEQYF. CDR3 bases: TGTGCCAGCAGTCCCGGCCTGGTTGACAGGGGCTTGGAGCAGTACTTC.

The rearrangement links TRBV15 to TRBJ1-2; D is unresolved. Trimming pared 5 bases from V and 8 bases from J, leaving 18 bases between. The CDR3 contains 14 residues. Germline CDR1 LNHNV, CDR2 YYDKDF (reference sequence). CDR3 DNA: TGTGCCACCAGCGAAGGGTCAGGTCCTATCGGCTACACCTTC. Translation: CATSEGSGPIGYTF.

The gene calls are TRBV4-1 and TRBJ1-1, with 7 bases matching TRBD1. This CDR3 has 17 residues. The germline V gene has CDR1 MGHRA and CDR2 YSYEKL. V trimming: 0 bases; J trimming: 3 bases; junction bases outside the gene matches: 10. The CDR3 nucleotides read TGCGCCAGCAGCCAAGAACATTGGGACAGAACTCACACTGAAGCTTTCTTT. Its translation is CASSQEHWDRTHTEAFF.

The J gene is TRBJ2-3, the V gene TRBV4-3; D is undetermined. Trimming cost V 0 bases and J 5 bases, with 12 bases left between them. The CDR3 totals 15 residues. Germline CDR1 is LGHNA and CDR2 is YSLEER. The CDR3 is CASSQDGGYGDTQYF. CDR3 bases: TGCGCCAGCAGCCAAGACGGTGGGTACGGAGATACGCAGTATTTT.

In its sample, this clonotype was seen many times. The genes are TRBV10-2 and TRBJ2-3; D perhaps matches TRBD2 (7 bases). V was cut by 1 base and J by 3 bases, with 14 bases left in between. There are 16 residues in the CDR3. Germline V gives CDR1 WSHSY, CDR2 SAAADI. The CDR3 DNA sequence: TGCGCCAGCAGTGAGTTGGGGGGGGCCGGTACAGATACGCAGTATTTT. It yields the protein CASSELGGAGTDTQYF.

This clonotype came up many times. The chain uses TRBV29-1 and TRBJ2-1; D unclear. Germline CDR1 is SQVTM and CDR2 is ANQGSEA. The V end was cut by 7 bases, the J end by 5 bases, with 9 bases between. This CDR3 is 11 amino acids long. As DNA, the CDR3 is TGCAGCGCGGCTAGAAACAATGAGCAGTTCTTC. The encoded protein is CSAARNNEQFF.

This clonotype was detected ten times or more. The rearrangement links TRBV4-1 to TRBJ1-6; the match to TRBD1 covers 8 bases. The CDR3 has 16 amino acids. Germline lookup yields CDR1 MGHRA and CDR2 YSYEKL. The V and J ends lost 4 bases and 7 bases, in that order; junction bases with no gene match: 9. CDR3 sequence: CASSRPGTGGNSPLHF. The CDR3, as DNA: TGCGCCAGCAGCCGACCGGGCACAGGGGGAAATTCACCCCTCCACTTT.

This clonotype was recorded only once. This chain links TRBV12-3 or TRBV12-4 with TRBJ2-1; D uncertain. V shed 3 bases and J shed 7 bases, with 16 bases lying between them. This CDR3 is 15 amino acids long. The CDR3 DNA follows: TGTGCCAGCAGTTTGAGTCAGGTTACGGTAAATGAGCAGTTCTTC. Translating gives CASSLSQVTVNEQFF.

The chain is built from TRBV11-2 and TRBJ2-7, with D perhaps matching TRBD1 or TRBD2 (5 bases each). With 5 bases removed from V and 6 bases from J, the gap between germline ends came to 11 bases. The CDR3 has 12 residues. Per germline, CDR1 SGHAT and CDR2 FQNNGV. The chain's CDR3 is CASSRGGFEQYF. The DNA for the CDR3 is TGTGCCAGCAGCCGGGGCGGGTTCGAGCAGTACTTC.